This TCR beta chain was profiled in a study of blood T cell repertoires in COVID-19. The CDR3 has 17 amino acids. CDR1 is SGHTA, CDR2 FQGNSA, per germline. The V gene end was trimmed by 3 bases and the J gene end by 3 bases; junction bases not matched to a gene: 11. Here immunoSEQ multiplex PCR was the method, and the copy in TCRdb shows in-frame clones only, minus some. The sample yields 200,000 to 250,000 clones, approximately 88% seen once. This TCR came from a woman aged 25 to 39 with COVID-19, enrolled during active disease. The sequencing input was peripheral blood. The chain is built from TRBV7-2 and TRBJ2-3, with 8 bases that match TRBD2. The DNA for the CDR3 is TGTGCCAGCAGCTTCCTTTCCTCGGGGGGGCGAACAGATACGCAGTATTTT. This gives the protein CASSFLSSGGRTDTQYF.